There are a few counts of the clone carrying this TCR beta chain. The TCRbeta library was prepared with unique molecular identifiers. A single record per CDR3 protein comes from TCRdb applying MiXCR to the PCR reads. Found here are about 830,000 distinct CDR3 sequences, 15% to 20% of them singletons; the top ten hold roughly 4.8%. The source of the sample is a study of T-cell reconstitution after alpha-beta-depleted transplantation in children. This clonotype was obtained from a male patient under 18 who had a stem cell transplant for acute lymphoblastic leukemia, so the T cells may come from the graft donor. This sample comprised PBMCs, mostly from graft donor cells, obtained 360 days after TCRalphabeta/CD19-depleted stem cell transplant.

CDR3 sequence (DNA): TGCGCCAGCAGCTTGCCGGGATCGGGTGAGCAGTTCTTC. Translating it yields CASSLPGSGEQFF. The chain is built from TRBV5-1 and TRBJ2-1; perhaps TRBD2 as D (5 bases). The CDR3 is made up of 13 amino acids. V lost 1 base to trimming and J lost 9 bases, with 11 bases between them. Germline CDR1 SGHRS, CDR2 YFSETQ. Together with reference TRBV5-1 and TRBJ2-1, the CDR3 gives the full variable domain: KAGVTQTPRYLIKTRGQQVTLSCSPISGHRSVSWYQQTPGQGLQFLFEYFSETQRNKGNFPGRFSGRQFSNSRSEMNVSTLELGDSALYLCASSLPGSGEQFFGPGTRLTVL.